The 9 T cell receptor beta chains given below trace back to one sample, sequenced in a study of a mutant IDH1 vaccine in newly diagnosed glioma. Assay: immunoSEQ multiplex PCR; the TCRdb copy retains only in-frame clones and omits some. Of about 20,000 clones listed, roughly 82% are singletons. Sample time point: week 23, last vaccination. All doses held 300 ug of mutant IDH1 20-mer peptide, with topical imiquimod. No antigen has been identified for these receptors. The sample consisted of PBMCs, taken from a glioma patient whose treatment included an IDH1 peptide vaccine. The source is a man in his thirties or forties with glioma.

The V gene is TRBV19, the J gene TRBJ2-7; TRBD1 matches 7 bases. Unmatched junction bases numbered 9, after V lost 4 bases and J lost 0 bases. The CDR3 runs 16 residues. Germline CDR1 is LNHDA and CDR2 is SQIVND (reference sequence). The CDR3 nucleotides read TGTGCCAGTAGTACGATACCGGGACAGAGCTCCTACGAGCAGTACTTC. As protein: CASSTIPGQSSYEQYF.

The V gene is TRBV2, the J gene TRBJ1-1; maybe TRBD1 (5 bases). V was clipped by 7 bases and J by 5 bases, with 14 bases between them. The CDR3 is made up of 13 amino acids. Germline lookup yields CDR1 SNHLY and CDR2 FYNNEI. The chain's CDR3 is CASIRAPATEAFF. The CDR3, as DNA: TGTGCCAGCATCAGGGCCCCAGCTACTGAAGCTTTCTTT.

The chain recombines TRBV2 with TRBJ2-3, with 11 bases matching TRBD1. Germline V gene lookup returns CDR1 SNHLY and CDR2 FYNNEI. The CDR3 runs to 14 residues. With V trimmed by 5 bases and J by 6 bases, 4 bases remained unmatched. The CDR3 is CASSPDRGRDTQYF. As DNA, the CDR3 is TGTGCCAGCAGTCCGGACAGGGGGCGTGATACGCAGTATTTT.

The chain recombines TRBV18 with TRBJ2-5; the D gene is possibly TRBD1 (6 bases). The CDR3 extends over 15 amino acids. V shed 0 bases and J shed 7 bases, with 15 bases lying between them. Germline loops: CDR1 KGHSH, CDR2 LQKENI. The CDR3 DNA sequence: TGTGCCAGCTCACCACCGGGGACATCCAGGGGGACCCAGTACTTC. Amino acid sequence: CASSPPGTSRGTQYF. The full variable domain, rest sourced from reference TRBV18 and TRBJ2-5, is NAGVMQNPRHLVRRRGQEARLRCSPMKGHSHVYWYRQLPEEGLKFMVYLQKENIIDESGMPKERFSAEFPKEGPSILRIQQVVRGDSAAYFCASSPPGTSRGTQYFGPGTRLLVL.

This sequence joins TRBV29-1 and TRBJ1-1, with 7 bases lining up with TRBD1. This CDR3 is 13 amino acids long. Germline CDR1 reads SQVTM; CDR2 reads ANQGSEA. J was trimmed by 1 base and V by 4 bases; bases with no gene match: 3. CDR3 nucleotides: TGCAGCGTTGCTGACAGGGCGAACACTGAAGCTTTCTTT. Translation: CSVADRANTEAFF.

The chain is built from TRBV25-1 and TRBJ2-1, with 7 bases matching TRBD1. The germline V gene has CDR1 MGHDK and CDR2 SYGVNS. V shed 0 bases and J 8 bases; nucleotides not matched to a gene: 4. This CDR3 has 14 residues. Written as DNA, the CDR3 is TGTGCCAGCAGTGAATATAGGCAGGGGGATGAGCAGTTCTTC. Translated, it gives CASSEYRQGDEQFF.

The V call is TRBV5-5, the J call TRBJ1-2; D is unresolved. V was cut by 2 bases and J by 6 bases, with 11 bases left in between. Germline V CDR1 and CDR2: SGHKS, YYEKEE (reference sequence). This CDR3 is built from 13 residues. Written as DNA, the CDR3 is TGTGCCAGCAGCTTTTGGCAGTCCGATGGCTACACCTTC. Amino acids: CASSFWQSDGYTF.

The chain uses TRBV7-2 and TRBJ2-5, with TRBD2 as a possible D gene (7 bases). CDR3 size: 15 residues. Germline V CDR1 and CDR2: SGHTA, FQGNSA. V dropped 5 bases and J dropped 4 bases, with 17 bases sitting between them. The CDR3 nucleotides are TGTGCCAGCAGCCAACAGGGAAGGGGGGGAGAGACCCAGTACTTC. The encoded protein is CASSQQGRGGETQYF.

CDR3 sequence: CASREQGGNTEAFF. The CDR3 DNA is TGCGCCAGCAGGGAGCAGGGAGGAAACACTGAAGCTTTCTTT. The chain couples TRBV5-1 to TRBJ1-1; TRBD1 is a possible D gene (5 bases). V lost 5 bases to trimming and J lost 2 bases, with 13 bases between them. The CDR3 has 14 residues. Germline V gene sequence: CDR1 SGHRS, CDR2 YFSETQ.